These T cell receptor beta chains were read from a single sample in a study of beta chain features in type 1 diabetes. Sequencing used immunoSEQ multiplex PCR; TCRdb keeps in-frame clones, though not all of them. The data contain more than 550,000 clones, about 14% of them singletons. Sequences were obtained from naive CD4+ T cells from blood. The receptors derive from a man aged 18-30 years with type 1 diabetes. Both conserved end residues are part of each CDR3. A D gene is named only where the DNA matches it firmly. Some rows mark clone size as missing; the rest say once, few, many or name a class of expanded clone.

j_call | clone_size | v_call | d_call | cdr3_aa | cdr3_nt
TRBJ1-2 | few | TRBV7-2 | TRBD1 | CASSADRNYGYTF | TGTGCCAGCAGCGCGGACAGGAACTATGGCTACACCTTC
TRBJ1-1 | few | TRBV30 | . | CAWSPSNIRDWNTEAFF | TGTGCCTGGAGTCCCAGTAATATCCGGGACTGGAACACTGAAGCTTTCTTT
TRBJ2-5 | few | TRBV29-1 | . | CSVATSPFQETQYF | TGCAGCGTAGCTACTAGCCCTTTCCAAGAGACCCAGTACTTC
TRBJ2-5 | few | TRBV25-1 | TRBD2 | CASSEWEASGSEETQYF | TGTGCCAGCAGTGAATGGGAGGCTAGCGGGAGCGAAGAGACCCAGTACTTC
TRBJ2-7 | few | TRBV30 | . | CAWTPRGALSYEQYF | TGTGCCTGGACTCCCCGCGGAGCTCTCTCCTACGAGCAGTACTTC
TRBJ2-1 | . | TRBV6-1 | . | CASESWPQADNEQFF | TGTGCCAGCGAAAGCTGGCCGCAGGCGGACAATGAGCAGTTCTTC
TRBJ1-5 | . | TRBV25-1 | . | CASSDSRSGGNQPQHF | TGTGCCAGCAGTGATTCCCGATCGGGGGGCAATCAGCCCCAGCATTTT
TRBJ1-1 | . | TRBV4-1 | . | CASSQYVNTEAFF | TGCGCCAGCAGCCAATACGTAAACACTGAAGCTTTCTTT
TRBJ1-2 | . | TRBV7-8 | TRBD1 | CASSTSDRPFAYGYTF | TGTGCCAGCAGCACGTCGGACAGGCCTTTTGCCTATGGCTACACCTTC
TRBJ1-3 | . | TRBV30 | . | CAGEKHTIYF | TGTGCGGGGGAGAAGCACACCATATATTTT
TRBJ1-1 | . | TRBV18 | . | CASSPSTQNTEAFF | TGTGCCAGCTCACCGAGTACTCAGAACACTGAAGCTTTCTTT
TRBJ1-2 | . | TRBV4-1 | . | CASSQGTANYGYTF | TGCGCCAGCAGCCAAGGAACAGCGAACTATGGCTACACCTTC
TRBJ2-3 | . | TRBV15 | TRBD1 | CATSRGGQSRRTDTQYF | TGTGCCACCAGCAGAGGGGGACAGTCTCGTCGAACAGATACGCAGTATTTT
TRBJ2-4 | . | TRBV7-2 | TRBD1 | CASSHGGQGADIQYF | TGTGCCAGCAGCCATGGAGGACAGGGGGCTGACATTCAGTACTTC
TRBJ2-2 | few | TRBV5-4 | TRBD2 | CASSLGQGLAANTGELFF | TGTGCCAGCAGCCTGGGGCAAGGACTAGCGGCTAACACCGGGGAGCTGTTTTTT
TRBJ2-1 | . | TRBV6-1 | TRBD2 | CASSAPKGLAGVPQFF | TGTGCCAGCAGTGCCCCAAAAGGACTAGCGGGAGTTCCTCAGTTCTTC
TRBJ1-5 | . | TRBV4-1 | . | CASSQYIQGQDNQPQHF | TGCGCCAGCAGCCAATATATACAGGGCCAAGACAATCAGCCCCAGCATTTT
TRBJ1-3 | . | TRBV30 | . | CAWSVFRSGNTIYF | TGTGCCTGGAGTGTATTCCGCTCTGGAAACACCATATATTTT
TRBJ2-7 | few | TRBV6-5 | . | CASSYQSYEQYF | TGTGCCAGCAGTTACCAGTCCTACGAGCAGTACTTC
TRBJ1-6 | few | TRBV7-9 | . | CASSLTGQDSPLHF | TGTGCCAGCAGCTTAACGGGTCAGGATTCACCCCTCCACTTT
TRBJ1-1 | once | TRBV11-2 | . | CASSFTPPTEAFF | TGTGCCAGCAGCTTTACCCCACCTACTGAAGCTTTCTTT
TRBJ1-2 | few | TRBV30 | . | CAWSLRRDYGYTF | TGTGCCTGGAGTCTTCGTCGAGACTATGGCTACACCTTC
TRBJ2-1 | . | TRBV9 | TRBD2 | CASSPSGRGYNEQFF | TGTGCCAGCAGCCCTAGCGGGAGGGGTTACAATGAGCAGTTCTTC